The 8 T cell receptor beta chains reported below all come from one sample, sequenced in a study of blood T cell repertoires in COVID-19. The method was immunoSEQ multiplex PCR; TCRdb's version includes in-frame clones alone and lacks a portion of them. The data contain about 190,000 clones, around four fifths of them seen just once; the ten biggest clones take up 4.5% to 5.5%. Sequencing input: peripheral blood. The source of these receptors is a woman in her thirties with acute or convalescent COVID-19.

The rearrangement uses TRBV30 and TRBJ2-3, with D uncertain. Trimming cost V 0 bases and J 5 bases, with 21 bases left between them. Germline CDR1 is GTSNPN and CDR2 is SVGIG (reference sequence). This CDR3 contains 17 residues. Written as DNA, the CDR3 is TGTGCCTGGAGTGTATGGAGCGTCCTGGTAGTTGGAGATACGCAGTATTTT. This gives the protein CAWSVWSVLVVGDTQYF.

The V gene is TRBV28, the J gene TRBJ1-2; D uncertain. The CDR3 length is 14 residues. Trimming cost V 4 bases and J 4 bases, with 13 bases left between them. Germline-derived CDR1 and CDR2 are MDHEN and SYDVKM. The CDR3 DNA follows: TGTGCCAGCAGTTGGTCGTCAGGTGCCTATGGCTACACCTTC. Its protein product is CASSWSSGAYGYTF.

This clone was seen a handful of times. The J gene is TRBJ1-1, the V gene TRBV7-3, with 9 bases identical to TRBD1. Germline values: CDR1 SGHTA, CDR2 FQGTGA. The V gene end was trimmed by 4 bases and the J gene end by 4 bases; junction bases not matched to a gene: 4. CDR3 length: 14 residues. The CDR3 here is CASSSQGAGTEAFF. CDR3 nucleotide sequence: TGTGCCAGCAGCTCACAGGGGGCAGGCACTGAAGCTTTCTTT. Looking up the rest from reference TRBV7-3 and TRBJ1-1 gives the full variable domain: GAGVSQTPSNKVTEKGKYVELRCDPISGHTALYWYRQSLGQGPEFLIYFQGTGAADDSGLPNDRFFAVRPEGSVSTLKIQRTERGDSAVYLCASSSQGAGTEAFFGQGTRLTVV.

The genes are TRBV30 and TRBJ1-1; 7 bases line up with TRBD1. Germline-derived CDR1 and CDR2 are GTSNPN and SVGIG (reference sequence). The CDR3 is made up of 14 amino acids. The ends lost 3 bases at V and 6 bases at J; junction bases unmatched: 10. The CDR3 coding sequence is TGTGCCTGGAGACCGGGACAGAGAACTTCTGAAGCTTTCTTT. Translation gives CAWRPGQRTSEAFF.

The sample holds a few counts of this clone. This rearrangement joins TRBV7-2 to TRBJ1-5, with TRBD1 identical over 9 bases. The junction had 1 base not matched to a gene; V was cut back by 3 bases and J by 4 bases. The length of the CDR3 is 14 residues. Germline CDR1 is SGHTA and CDR2 is FQGNSA. CDR3 DNA sequence: TGTGCCAGCAGCTTTGACAGGGGGAATCAGCCCCAGCATTTT. This sequence encodes CASSFDRGNQPQHF.

The gene calls are TRBV29-1 and TRBJ2-5; 9 bases map to TRBD1. This CDR3 contains 13 residues. Germline V lookup: CDR1 SQVTM, CDR2 ANQGSEA. After removal of 7 bases from V and 2 bases from J, the junction contained 5 bases not matched to a gene. In nucleotides, the CDR3 is TGCAGCGGAGGGACAGGGAGTCAAGAGACCCAGTACTTC. Amino acid sequence: CSGGTGSQETQYF. The variable domain in full, completed from reference TRBV29-1 and TRBJ2-5, reads SAVISQKPSRDICQRGTSLTIQCQVDSQVTMMFWYRQQPGQSLTLIATANQGSEATYESGFVIDKFPISRPNLTFSTLTVSNMSPEDSSIYLCSGGTGSQETQYFGPGTRLLVL.

The chain links TRBV21-1 to TRBJ1-6. TRBV21-1 is flagged as a pseudogene. The CDR3 spans 17 residues. For the CDR3, the DNA is TGTGCCAGCAGCAAATCTAGACAGCCTGGAGGGTCAGCACCCCTCCACTTT. Translating gives CASSKSRQPGGSAPLHF.

The V gene is TRBV11-1, the J gene TRBJ1-2, with D unclear. The germline V and J ends were trimmed by 5 bases and 6 bases, with 13 bases remaining between them. The CDR3 runs 13 residues. Germline assignment: CDR1 SGHAT and CDR2 FQDESV (reference sequence). The CDR3 DNA follows: TGTGCCAGCAGCGCGGGCCCCGGGGATGGCTACACCTTC. Residues: CASSAGPGDGYTF.